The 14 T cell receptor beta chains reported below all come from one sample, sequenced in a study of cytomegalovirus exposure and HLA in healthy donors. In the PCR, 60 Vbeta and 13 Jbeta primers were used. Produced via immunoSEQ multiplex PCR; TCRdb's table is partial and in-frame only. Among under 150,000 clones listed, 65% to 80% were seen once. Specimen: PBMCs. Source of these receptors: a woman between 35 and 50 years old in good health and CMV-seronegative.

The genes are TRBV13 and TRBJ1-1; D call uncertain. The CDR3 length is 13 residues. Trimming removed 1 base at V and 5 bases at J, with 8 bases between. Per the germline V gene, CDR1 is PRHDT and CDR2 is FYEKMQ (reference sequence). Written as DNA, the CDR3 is TGTGCCAGCAGCTTAGAGAGGGAGACTGAAGCTTTCTTT. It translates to CASSLERETEAFF.

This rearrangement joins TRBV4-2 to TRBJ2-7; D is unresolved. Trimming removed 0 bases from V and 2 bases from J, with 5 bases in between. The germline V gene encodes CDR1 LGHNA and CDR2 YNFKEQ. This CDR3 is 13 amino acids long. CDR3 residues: CASSQDRAYEQYF. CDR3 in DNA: TGTGCCAGCAGCCAAGATCGCGCCTACGAGCAGTACTTC.

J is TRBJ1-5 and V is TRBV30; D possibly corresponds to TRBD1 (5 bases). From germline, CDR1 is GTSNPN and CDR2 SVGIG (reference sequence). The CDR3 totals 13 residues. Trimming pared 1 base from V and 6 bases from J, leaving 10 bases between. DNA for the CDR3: TGTGCCTGGAGTGAGGGGTGGGTTCAGCCCCAGCATTTT. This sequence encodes CAWSEGWVQPQHF.

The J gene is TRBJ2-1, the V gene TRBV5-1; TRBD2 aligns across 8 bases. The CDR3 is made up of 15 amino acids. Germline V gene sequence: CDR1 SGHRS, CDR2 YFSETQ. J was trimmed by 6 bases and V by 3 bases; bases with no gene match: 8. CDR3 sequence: CASSSFGTSINEQFF. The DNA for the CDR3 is TGCGCCAGCAGCTCCTTCGGGACTAGTATCAATGAGCAGTTCTTC.

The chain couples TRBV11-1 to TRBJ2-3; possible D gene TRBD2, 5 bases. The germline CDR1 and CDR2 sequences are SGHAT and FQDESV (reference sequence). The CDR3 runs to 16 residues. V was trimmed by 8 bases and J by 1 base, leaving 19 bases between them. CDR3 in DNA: TGTGCCAGCCGGATCTCCGGGGTAACGGGCACAGATACGCAGTATTTT. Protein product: CASRISGVTGTDTQYF.

In nucleotides, the CDR3 is TGCGCCAGCAGCTTGGAATTTGGGGGCCTAGGCACTGAAGCTTTCTTT. Protein: CASSLEFGGLGTEAFF. The rearrangement joins TRBV5-1 to TRBJ1-1; TRBD1 is a possible D gene (6 bases). The CDR3 covers 16 residues. Trimming left V 0 bases short and J 4 bases short, with 16 bases between. Germline lookup yields CDR1 SGHRS and CDR2 YFSETQ.

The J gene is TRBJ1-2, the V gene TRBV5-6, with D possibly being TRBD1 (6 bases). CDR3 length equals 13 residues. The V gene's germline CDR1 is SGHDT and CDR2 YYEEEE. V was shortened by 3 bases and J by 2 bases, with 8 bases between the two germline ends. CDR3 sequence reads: CASSSGANYGYTF. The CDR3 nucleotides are TGTGCCAGCAGCTCAGGGGCAAACTATGGCTACACCTTC. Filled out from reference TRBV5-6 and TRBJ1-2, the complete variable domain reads DAGVTQSPTHLIKTRGQQVTLRCSPKSGHDTVSWYQQALGQGPQFIFQYYEEEERQRGNFPDRFSGHQFPNYSSELNVNALLLGDSALYLCASSSGANYGYTFGSGTRLTVV.

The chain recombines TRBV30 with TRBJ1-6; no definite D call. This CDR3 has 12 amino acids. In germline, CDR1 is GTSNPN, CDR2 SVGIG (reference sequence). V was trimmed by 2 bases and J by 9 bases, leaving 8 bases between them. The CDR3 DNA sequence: TGTGCCTGGAGTATACTTGGTTCACCCCTCCACTTT. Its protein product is CAWSILGSPLHF.

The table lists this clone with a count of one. In DNA form, the CDR3 reads TGCGCCAGCAGCCCGCGCGCAGATACGCAGTATTTT. Protein sequence: CASSPRADTQYF. V is TRBV5-1 and J is TRBJ2-3; D is undetermined. This CDR3 is 12 amino acids long. V lost 4 bases and J lost 4, with 7 bases in between. Per germline, CDR1 SGHRS and CDR2 YFSETQ.

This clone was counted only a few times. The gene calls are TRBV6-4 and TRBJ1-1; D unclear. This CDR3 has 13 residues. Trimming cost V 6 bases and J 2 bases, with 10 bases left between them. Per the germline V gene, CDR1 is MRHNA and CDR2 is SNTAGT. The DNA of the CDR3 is TGTGCCAGCAGCTCCACAGTTAACACTGAAGCTTTCTTT. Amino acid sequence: CASSSTVNTEAFF.

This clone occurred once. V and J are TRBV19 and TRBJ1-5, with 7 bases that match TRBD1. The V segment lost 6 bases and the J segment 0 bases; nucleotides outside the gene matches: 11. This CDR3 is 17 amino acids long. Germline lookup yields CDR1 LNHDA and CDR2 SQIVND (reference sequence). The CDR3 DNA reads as TGTGCCAGTAGGAAGTATGGGGACAGCTATAGCAATCAGCCCCAGCATTTT. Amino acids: CASRKYGDSYSNQPQHF.

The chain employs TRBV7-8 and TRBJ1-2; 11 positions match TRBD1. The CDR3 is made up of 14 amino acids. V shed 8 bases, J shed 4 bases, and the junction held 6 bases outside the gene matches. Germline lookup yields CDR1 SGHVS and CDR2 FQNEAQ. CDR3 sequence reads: CASGTGQGGYGYTF. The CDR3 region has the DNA TGTGCCAGCGGCACGGGACAGGGGGGCTATGGCTACACCTTC. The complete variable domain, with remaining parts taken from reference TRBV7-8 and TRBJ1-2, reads GAGVSQSPRYKVAKRGQDVALRCDPISGHVSLFWYQQALGQGPEFLTYFQNEAQLDKSGLPSDRFFAERPEGSVSTLKIQRTQQEDSAVYLCASGTGQGGYGYTFGSGTRLTVV.

The CDR3 reads CASSLGGPMNTEAFF. DNA of the CDR3: TGTGCCAGCAGCTTAGGGGGCCCCATGAACACTGAAGCTTTCTTT. This sequence joins TRBV7-6 and TRBJ1-1, with a weak D call TRBD1 (5 bases). From germline, CDR1 is SGHVS and CDR2 FNYEAQ. V lost 1 base and J 0 bases, leaving 9 bases between the germline ends. There are 15 residues in the CDR3. Using reference TRBV7-6 and TRBJ1-1 for the parts outside the CDR3, the full variable domain is GAGVSQSPRYKVTKRGQDVALRCDPISGHVSLYWYRQALGQGPEFLTYFNYEAQQDKSGLPNDRFSAERPEGSISTLTIQRTEQRDSAMYRCASSLGGPMNTEAFFGQGTRLTVV.

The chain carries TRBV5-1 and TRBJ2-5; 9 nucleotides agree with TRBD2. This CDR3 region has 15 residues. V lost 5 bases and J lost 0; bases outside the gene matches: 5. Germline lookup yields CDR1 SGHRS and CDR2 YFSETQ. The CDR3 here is CASRLSGRYQETQYF. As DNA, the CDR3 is TGCGCCAGCAGACTTAGCGGGAGATACCAAGAGACCCAGTACTTC.